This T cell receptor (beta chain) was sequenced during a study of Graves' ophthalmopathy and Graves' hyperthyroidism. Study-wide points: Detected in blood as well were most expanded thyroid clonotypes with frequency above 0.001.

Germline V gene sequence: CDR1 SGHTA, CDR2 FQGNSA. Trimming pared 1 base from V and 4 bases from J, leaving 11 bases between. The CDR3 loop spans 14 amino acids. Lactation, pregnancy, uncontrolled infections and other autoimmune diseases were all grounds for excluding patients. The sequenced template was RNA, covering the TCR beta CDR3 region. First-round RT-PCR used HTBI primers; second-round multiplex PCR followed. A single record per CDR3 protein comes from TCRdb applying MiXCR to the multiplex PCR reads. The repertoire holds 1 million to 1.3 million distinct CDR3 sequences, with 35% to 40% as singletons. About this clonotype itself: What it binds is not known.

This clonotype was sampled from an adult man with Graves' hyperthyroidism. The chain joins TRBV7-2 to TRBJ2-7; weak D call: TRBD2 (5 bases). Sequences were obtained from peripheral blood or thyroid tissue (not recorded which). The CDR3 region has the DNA TGTGCCAGCAGCTTAGGCCTTGGGAGATACGAGCAGTACTTC. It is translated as CASSLGLGRYEQYF.